One T cell receptor beta chain is described in this entry. Per the germline V gene, CDR1 is MNHEY and CDR2 is SMNVEV (reference sequence). The CDR3 has 18 residues. Losses at the gene ends were 2 bases for V and 1 base for J; bases not matched to a gene: 11. MiXCR was run by TCRdb on the RT-PCR reads, yielding one entry per CDR3 protein. Altogether about a million distinct CDR3 sequences are present, roughly 17% being singletons, with the ten largest covering around 6%. The sample comes from a study of patients and donors after allogeneic stem cell transplantation. The gene calls are TRBV27 and TRBJ2-5; 9 bases line up with TRBD2. What was sequenced was blood, either unsorted or a sorted T cell fraction (not recorded which). This TCR came from a human donor who was either an allogeneic HSCT recipient or a stem cell or donor lymphocyte infusion donor (not recorded which). It is not recorded whose cells these are; they may come from a transplant donor. The CDR3: CASSLTGLASRFQETQYF. The CDR3 nucleotides are TGTGCCAGCAGTTTAACCGGACTAGCGTCGCGGTTCCAAGAGACCCAGTACTTC.